The 7 T cell receptor beta chains below were found in one sample sequenced in a study of blood T cell repertoires in COVID-19. Assay used: immunoSEQ multiplex PCR; TCRdb lists only in-frame clones, some missing. There are around 150,000 clones in the sample; about 85% occur only once, and around 1.1% lies in the top ten. The material sequenced was peripheral blood. Receptor source: a middle-aged man with acute or convalescent COVID-19.

The genes are TRBV19 and TRBJ1-1; D unresolved. Trimming took off 3 bases at V and 6 bases at J, with 11 bases between the two ends. The CDR3 extends over 13 amino acids. Germline values: CDR1 LNHDA, CDR2 SQIVND (reference sequence). CDR3 sequence: CASSMTRWAEAFF. In DNA form, the CDR3 reads TGTGCCAGTAGTATGACTCGGTGGGCTGAAGCTTTCTTT.

The chain employs TRBV4-1 and TRBJ2-2, with D perhaps matching TRBD2 (5 bases). The germline gives CDR1 MGHRA, CDR2 YSYEKL. Trimming stripped 0 bases from V and 1 base from J, with 9 bases between. This CDR3 is 16 amino acids long. This CDR3 is CASSQETIRNTGELFF. The DNA for the CDR3 is TGCGCCAGCAGCCAAGAGACTATCAGGAACACCGGGGAGCTGTTTTTT.

The chain couples TRBV7-8 to TRBJ2-3; a possible D gene is TRBD2 (6 bases). The germline V gene encodes CDR1 SGHVS and CDR2 FQNEAQ. The CDR3 covers 14 residues. Trimming took 1 base from V and 9 from J, leaving 14 bases between them. The CDR3 loop reads CASSLVYSGGTQYF. The CDR3 bases are TGTGCCAGCAGCTTAGTTTATTCCGGGGGAACGCAGTATTTT.

The V and J genes are TRBV11-2 and TRBJ1-5, with 7 bases lining up with TRBD1. The CDR3 covers 15 residues. V gave up 0 bases and J gave up 3 bases; unmatched junction bases: 2. Germline CDR1 reads SGHAT; CDR2 reads FQNNGV. CDR3 amino acids: CASSLDGTANQPQHF. The CDR3 DNA follows: TGTGCCAGCAGCTTAGACGGGACAGCCAATCAGCCCCAGCATTTT.

This clone occurred once. The chain uses TRBV7-2 and TRBJ1-3; D gene ambiguous. The ends were cut back, 5 bases at V and 2 bases at J, with 10 bases in the middle. This CDR3 is built from 14 residues. CDR1 is SGHTA, CDR2 FQGNSA, per germline. The CDR3 coding sequence is TGTGCCAGCAGCGTTGGGGAGACTGGAAACACCATATATTTT. Translating it yields CASSVGETGNTIYF.

The chain recombines TRBV29-1 with TRBJ2-7; 8 bases map to TRBD2. CDR3 size: 14 residues. Germline V gene sequence: CDR1 SQVTM, CDR2 ANQGSEA. The V gene end was trimmed by 5 bases and the J gene end by 4 bases; junction bases not matched to a gene: 10. The CDR3 here is CSVNGDGGAYEQYF. In DNA, the CDR3 is TGCAGCGTTAATGGAGACGGGGGGGCTTACGAGCAGTACTTC.

The V call is TRBV7-8, the J call TRBJ2-7; perhaps TRBD2 as D (5 bases). CDR3 length: 12 amino acids. Germline CDR1 reads SGHVS; CDR2 reads FQNEAQ. Trimming left V 8 bases short and J 2 bases short, with 10 bases between. The DNA for the CDR3 is TGTGCCAGCGTGAGGGCCCCCTACGAGCAGTACTTC. Protein product: CASVRAPYEQYF.